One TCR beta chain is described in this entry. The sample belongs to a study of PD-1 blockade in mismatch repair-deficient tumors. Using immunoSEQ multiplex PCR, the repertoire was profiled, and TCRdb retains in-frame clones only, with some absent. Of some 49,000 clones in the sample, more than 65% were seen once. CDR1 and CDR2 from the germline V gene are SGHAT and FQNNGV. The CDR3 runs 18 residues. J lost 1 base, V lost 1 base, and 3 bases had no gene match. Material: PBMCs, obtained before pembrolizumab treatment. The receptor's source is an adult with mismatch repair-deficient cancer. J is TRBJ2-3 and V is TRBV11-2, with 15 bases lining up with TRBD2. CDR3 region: CASSLGGLAGGGTDTQYF. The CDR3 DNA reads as TGTGCCAGCAGCTTAGGGGGACTAGCGGGAGGAGGCACAGATACGCAGTATTTT.